What follows are 6 T cell receptor beta chains derived from one specimen sequenced in a study of CD8 T cells in Susac syndrome. RNA, at about 0.45 to 1 ug, was reverse transcribed with random hexamers. TCRdb reanalysed the immunoSEQ multiplex PCR reads using MiXCR and keeps one entry per CDR3 protein. The table records fewer than 150,000 distinct CDR3 sequences, 94% of them present only once. The sample was CD8+ T cells from PBMCs. These receptors originate from a human donor in good health.

This clonotype appeared once. V and J are TRBV19 and TRBJ1-5; D ambiguous. V was cut by 6 bases and J by 2 bases, with 14 bases left in between. The CDR3 is 15 amino acids. Germline CDR1 is LNHDA and CDR2 is SQIVND (reference sequence). CDR3 sequence reads: CASRMMDGGNQPQHF. As DNA, the CDR3 is TGTGCCAGTAGGATGATGGATGGTGGCAATCAGCCCCAGCATTTT.

The chain combines TRBV5-6 with TRBJ2-1; D is unclear. V was pared by 0 bases and J by 9 bases, with 10 bases between. Germline V gene data show CDR1 as SGHDT and CDR2 as YYEEEE. The CDR3 contains 13 residues. CDR3: CASSLVAETEQFF. In DNA, the CDR3 is TGTGCCAGCAGCTTGGTGGCGGAGACTGAGCAGTTCTTC.

The gene calls are TRBV2 and TRBJ2-3; no reliable D call. Trimming took off 8 bases at V and 5 bases at J, with 8 bases between the two ends. This CDR3 spans 11 amino acids. Per germline, CDR1 SNHLY and CDR2 FYNNEI. In DNA, the CDR3 is TGTGCCAGCCTAATCATAGATACGCAGTATTTT. Translated, it gives CASLIIDTQYF.

The chain couples TRBV24-1 to TRBJ2-1, with D unclear. The ends were cut back, 0 bases at V and 10 bases at J, with 12 bases in the middle. Germline CDR1 and CDR2: KGHDR and SFDVKD. The CDR3 has 14 residues. CDR3 nucleotides: TGTGCCACCAGTGATTTGCAGAGGCCTGGGGAGCAGTTCTTC. Residues: CATSDLQRPGEQFF.

The V call is TRBV16, the J call TRBJ2-7, with D tentatively TRBD2 (5 bases). The CDR3 spans 14 residues. Per germline, CDR1 KGHSY and CDR2 FQNENV. With 0 bases removed from V and 3 bases from J, the gap between germline ends came to 9 bases. The CDR3 DNA follows: TGTGCCAGCAGCCAATCGGGCGGGTACTACGAGCAGTACTTC. This gives the protein CASSQSGGYYEQYF. The complete variable domain, with remaining parts taken from reference TRBV16 and TRBJ2-7, reads GEEVAQTPKHLVRGEGQKAKLYCAPIKGHSYVFWYQQVLKNEFKFLISFQNENVFDETGMPKERFSAKCLPNSPCSLEIQATKLEDSAVYFCASSQSGGYYEQYFGPGTRLTVT.

V gene TRBV24-1 combines with J gene TRBJ2-1; D may be TRBD1 (5 bases). V lost 5 bases, J lost 10 bases, and 11 bases lay in between. Germline-derived CDR1 and CDR2 are KGHDR and SFDVKD. The CDR3 is 12 residues long. CDR3 nucleotide sequence: TGTGCCACCAGTGGGTACACAGGCGAGCAGTTCTTC. Its translation is CATSGYTGEQFF.